The 25 T cell receptor beta chains presented below share a single source sample, sequenced in a study of blood T cell repertoires in COVID-19. Produced via immunoSEQ multiplex PCR; TCRdb's table is partial and in-frame only. Of around 260,000 clones detected, less than 90% appear once; the ten largest clones hold about 5%. Sequencing was carried out using peripheral blood. The source is a man aged 60 to 69 who had recovered from COVID-19.

The chain uses TRBV25-1 and TRBJ2-7, with 7 nucleotides matching TRBD1. J was trimmed by 3 bases and V by 1 base; bases with no gene match: 6. The CDR3 has 15 amino acids. CDR1 and CDR2 from the germline V gene are MGHDK and SYGVNS. The CDR3 coding sequence is TGTGCCAGCAGTGAATCCGGGACAGCCCACTACGAGCAGTACTTC. Protein: CASSESGTAHYEQYF.

The CDR3 here is CASSPSSYGQFF. The CDR3 DNA is TGTGCCAGCAGCCCAAGCTCATACGGGCAGTTCTTC. The V and J genes are TRBV3-1 (or the pseudogene TRBV3-2) and TRBJ2-1; D call uncertain. V lost 4 bases and J lost 12, with 13 bases in between. This CDR3 comprises 12 residues. Looked up from germline, CDR1 is LGHDT and CDR2 is YNNKEL (reference sequence).

This chain links TRBV15 with TRBJ2-1; 9 positions agree with TRBD1. In germline, CDR1 is LNHNV, CDR2 YYDKDF (reference sequence). Trimming at V came to 3 bases and at J to 7 bases, leaving 4 bases not matched to a gene. The CDR3 has 14 amino acids. CDR3 DNA sequence: TGTGCCACCAGCAGGCGGGACAGGGTGAATGAGCAGTTCTTC. This sequence encodes CATSRRDRVNEQFF.

The V call is TRBV18, the J call TRBJ2-1; D possibly corresponds to TRBD2 (6 bases). The CDR3 loop spans 14 amino acids. V lost 3 bases and J 4 bases, leaving 10 bases between the germline ends. Germline V gene lookup returns CDR1 KGHSH and CDR2 LQKENI. The CDR3 spells CASSPQGLYNEQFF. In DNA, the CDR3 is TGTGCCAGCTCACCCCAGGGACTGTACAATGAGCAGTTCTTC.

CDR3 protein: CASSLWGLGEQYF. The CDR3 nucleotides read TGTGCCAGCAGCTTATGGGGCCTGGGGGAGCAGTACTTC. The chain couples TRBV7-2 to TRBJ2-7; possible D gene TRBD1, 5 bases. Per germline, CDR1 SGHTA and CDR2 FQGNSA. Trimming removed 2 bases from V and 7 bases from J, with 12 bases in between. The CDR3 loop spans 13 amino acids.

The chain links TRBV12-3 or TRBV12-4 to TRBJ1-2, with 9 nucleotides matching TRBD1. This CDR3 has 13 residues. J lost 7 bases, V lost 5 bases, and 5 bases had no gene match. This chain's CDR3 is CASSKGQGAGYTF. The CDR3 DNA reads TGTGCCAGCAGTAAGGGACAGGGTGCTGGCTACACCTTC.

The V and J genes are TRBV19 and TRBJ2-6; D possibly corresponds to TRBD1 (6 bases). The CDR3 sequence is 16 residues long. Germline V gene data show CDR1 as LNHDA and CDR2 as SQIVND (reference sequence). V lost 7 bases and J lost 2, with 15 bases in between. CDR3 DNA sequence: TGTGCCAGTACCCTCTCTGAGGGGGCTGGGGCCAACGTCCTGACTTTC. Translated, it gives CASTLSEGAGANVLTF.

A remark on this clone: The germline gene is not matched at one end of the junction; a read error may be the cause. The chain is built from TRBV7-7 and TRBJ2-1; 9 nucleotides agree with TRBD2. The germline V gene has CDR1 SSHAT and CDR2 FNYEAQ (reference sequence). There are 16 residues in the CDR3. The CDR3 nucleotides read TGTGCTAGCAGCTTAAATAACCAGCGGGGGGCGGGTGAGCAGTTCTTC. This codes for CASSLNNQRGAGEQFF.

This chain's CDR3 is CASSSTGYTQYF. The CDR3 nucleotides read TGTGCCAGCAGTTCGACAGGGTATACGCAGTATTTT. V usage is TRBV27 and J usage is TRBJ2-3, with TRBD1 identical over 7 bases. The CDR3 consists of 12 residues. Trimming removed 4 bases from V and 7 bases from J; junction bases left unmatched: 2. CDR1 and CDR2 (germline): MNHEY, SMNVEV (reference sequence).

The V and J genes are TRBV7-6 and TRBJ1-5, with 7 bases lining up with TRBD1. From germline, CDR1 is SGHVS and CDR2 FNYEAQ. This CDR3 has 18 amino acids. Trimming at V came to 4 bases and at J to 0 bases, leaving 12 bases not matched to a gene. This CDR3 is CASSSGPTGAHSNQPQHF. The CDR3 nucleotides read TGTGCCAGCAGCTCGGGCCCTACAGGGGCCCATAGCAATCAGCCCCAGCATTTT.

The chain employs TRBV19 and TRBJ2-5, with 7 bases identical to TRBD2. The CDR3 has 13 amino acids. Per germline, CDR1 LNHDA and CDR2 SQIVND (reference sequence). Trimming took 6 bases from V and 2 from J; bases not matched to a gene: 3. The CDR3 nucleotides read TGTGCCAGTAGCTCAGCGGGGCAAGAGACCCAGTACTTC. Translated, it gives CASSSAGQETQYF.

The J gene is TRBJ2-7, the V gene TRBV28; the match to TRBD2 covers 9 bases. In germline, CDR1 is MDHEN, CDR2 SYDVKM. V gave up 6 bases and J gave up 3 bases; unmatched junction bases: 9. The CDR3 is 15 residues long. The DNA for the CDR3 is TGTGCCAGCAGCCTCGGCGGGGGGGGCCGCTACGAGCAGTACTTC. Protein sequence: CASSLGGGGRYEQYF. The complete variable domain, with remaining parts taken from reference TRBV28 and TRBJ2-7, reads DVKVTQSSRYLVKRTGEKVFLECVQDMDHENMFWYRQDPGLGLRLIYFSYDVKMKEKGDIPEGYSVSREKKERFSLILESASTNQTSMYLCASSLGGGGRYEQYFGPGTRLTVT.

This sequence joins TRBV5-1 and TRBJ2-1; the match to TRBD2 covers 16 bases. The CDR3 runs to 18 residues. The germline V gene encodes CDR1 SGHRS and CDR2 YFSETQ. V shed 5 bases and J 9 bases; nucleotides not matched to a gene: 14. DNA for the CDR3: TGCGCCAGCAGGGTCGCAACCGGGACTAGCGGGAGGGCTAGTGAGCAGTTCTTC. Protein sequence: CASRVATGTSGRASEQFF.

The chain links TRBV18 to TRBJ2-5; 9 nucleotides agree with TRBD2. Germline assignment: CDR1 KGHSH and CDR2 LQKENI. This CDR3 comprises 14 residues. V was pared by 4 bases and J by 1 base, with 1 base of the junction left unmatched. The CDR3 protein is CASSRTSAQETQYF. As DNA, the CDR3 is TGTGCCAGCTCACGGACTAGCGCCCAAGAGACCCAGTACTTC.

V is TRBV6-4 and J is TRBJ1-4; possibly TRBD1 for D (6 bases). The germline V gene has CDR1 MRHNA and CDR2 SNTAGT. Trimming left V 5 bases short and J 5 bases short, with 15 bases between. The CDR3 totals 15 residues. The CDR3 reads CASSSGQRENEKLFF. CDR3 nucleotide sequence: TGTGCCAGCAGTTCTGGACAGCGAGAGAATGAAAAACTGTTTTTT.

The rearrangement links TRBV18 to TRBJ2-7; D perhaps matches TRBD2 (7 bases). The V gene's germline CDR1 is KGHSH and CDR2 LQKENI. The CDR3 is made up of 17 amino acids. V dropped 0 bases and J dropped 2 bases, with 17 bases sitting between them. The CDR3 coding sequence is TGTGCCAGCTCACCACCGGGGGCCAGGACTAGTACCTACGAGCAGTACTTC. The encoded protein is CASSPPGARTSTYEQYF. The variable domain in full, completed from reference TRBV18 and TRBJ2-7, reads NAGVMQNPRHLVRRRGQEARLRCSPMKGHSHVYWYRQLPEEGLKFMVYLQKENIIDESGMPKERFSAEFPKEGPSILRIQQVVRGDSAAYFCASSPPGARTSTYEQYFGPGTRLTVT.

V usage is TRBV4-2 and J usage is TRBJ2-2, with 8 bases fitting TRBD2. Germline assignment: CDR1 LGHNA and CDR2 YNFKEQ. J lost 2 bases, V lost 0 bases, and 8 bases had no gene match. CDR3 size: 18 residues. CDR3 bases: TGTGCCAGCAGCCAAGATCCCAGCGGGGGTCTTAACACCGGGGAGCTGTTTTTT. This gives the protein CASSQDPSGGLNTGELFF.

This clone was observed once. The chain has TRBV7-9 and TRBJ1-3; D perhaps matches TRBD1 (6 bases). The V end was cut by 4 bases, the J end by 2 bases, with 18 bases between. Germline CDR1 reads SEHNR; CDR2 reads FQNEAQ (reference sequence). This CDR3 spans 17 amino acids. CDR3 region: CASSSLGAVITGNTIYF. The DNA for the CDR3 is TGTGCCAGCAGCTCGTTGGGGGCAGTAATAACTGGAAACACCATATATTTT. Drawing the rest from reference TRBV7-9 and TRBJ1-3, the complete variable domain is DTGVSQNPRHKITKRGQNVTFRCDPISEHNRLYWYRQTLGQGPEFLTYFQNEAQLEKSRLLSDRFSAERPKGSFSTLEIQRTEQGDSAMYLCASSSLGAVITGNTIYFGEGSWLTVV.

The J gene is TRBJ2-1, the V gene TRBV18; 11 bases agree with TRBD2. The CDR3 spans 16 residues. J gave up 7 bases and V 2 bases, and 7 bases lay outside the gene matches. Germline V CDR1 and CDR2: KGHSH, LQKENI. The CDR3, as DNA: TGTGCCAGCTCACCAGGAAATAGCGGGAGGGGTAATGAGCAGTTCTTC. Protein product: CASSPGNSGRGNEQFF. The complete variable domain, with remaining parts taken from reference TRBV18 and TRBJ2-1, reads NAGVMQNPRHLVRRRGQEARLRCSPMKGHSHVYWYRQLPEEGLKFMVYLQKENIIDESGMPKERFSAEFPKEGPSILRIQQVVRGDSAAYFCASSPGNSGRGNEQFFGPGTRLTVL.

The chain couples TRBV6-2 or TRBV6-3 to TRBJ2-7; TRBD1 aligns across 8 bases. Trimming at V came to 2 bases and at J to 5 bases, leaving 11 bases not matched to a gene. This CDR3 comprises 16 residues. CDR1 and CDR2 from the germline V gene are MNHEY and SVGEGT. The CDR3 bases are TGTGCCAGCAGTTACGGGGTGACGTCGACAGGGGACGAGCAGTACTTC. Protein sequence: CASSYGVTSTGDEQYF.

V and J are TRBV5-1 and TRBJ1-4; the D gene is possibly TRBD1 (6 bases). CDR1 SGHRS and CDR2 YFSETQ come from the germline V gene. The CDR3 is 15 amino acids. Trimming removed 5 bases from V and 6 bases from J, with 17 bases in between. CDR3 loop: CASSGTGNTDEKLFF. In DNA, the CDR3 is TGCGCCAGCAGTGGCACAGGGAATACGGATGAAAAACTGTTTTTT.

The chain links TRBV6-5 to TRBJ1-1, with a possible D match to TRBD1 (5 bases). The germline V gene has CDR1 MNHEY and CDR2 SVGAGI. V lost 8 bases, J lost 4 bases, and 17 bases lay in between. The CDR3 consists of 14 residues. The CDR3 reads CASVPNAGGTEAFF. DNA for the CDR3: TGTGCCAGCGTCCCCAATGCCGGGGGCACTGAAGCTTTCTTT.

The chain employs TRBV6-6 and TRBJ1-5, with no clear D. Germline-derived CDR1 and CDR2 are MNHNY and SVGAGI (reference sequence). The CDR3 sequence is 14 residues long. Trimming cost V 6 bases and J 0 bases, with 9 bases left between them. CDR3 residues: CASRFDISNQPQHF. The CDR3 DNA reads TGTGCCAGCAGATTCGACATTAGCAATCAGCCCCAGCATTTT.

The J gene is TRBJ1-2, the V gene TRBV6-5; 7 bases are shared with TRBD1. The CDR3 runs 14 residues. Germline V gene sequence: CDR1 MNHEY, CDR2 SVGAGI. J was trimmed by 4 bases and V by 6 bases; bases with no gene match: 8. CDR3: CASSQGGRSYGYTF. The CDR3 DNA reads as TGTGCCAGCAGCCAAGGGGGCCGTAGCTATGGCTACACCTTC.

This clone has just one count. The chain links TRBV30 to TRBJ1-2, with unresolved D. Germline CDR1 is GTSNPN and CDR2 is SVGIG (reference sequence). This CDR3 is 11 amino acids long. The ends were cut back, 8 bases at V and 8 bases at J, with 15 bases in the middle. In nucleotides, the CDR3 is TGTGCCGCCATAAATGGTCGGGGCTACACCTTC. Amino acid sequence: CAAINGRGYTF.